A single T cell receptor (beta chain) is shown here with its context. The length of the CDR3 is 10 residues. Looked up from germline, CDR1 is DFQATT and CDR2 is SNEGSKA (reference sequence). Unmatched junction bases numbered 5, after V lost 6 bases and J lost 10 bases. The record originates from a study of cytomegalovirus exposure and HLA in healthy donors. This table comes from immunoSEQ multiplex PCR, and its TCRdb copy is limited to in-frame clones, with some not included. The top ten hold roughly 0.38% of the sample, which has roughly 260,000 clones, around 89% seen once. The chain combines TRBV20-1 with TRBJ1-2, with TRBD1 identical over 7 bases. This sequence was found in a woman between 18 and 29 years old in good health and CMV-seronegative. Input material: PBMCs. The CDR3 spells CSALTGFYTF. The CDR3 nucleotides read TGCAGTGCCCTGACAGGGTTCTACACCTTC.